The present entry profiles one T cell receptor (beta chain) with its context. In the authors' workflow: Estimation of nucleated cell counts was performed using reference gene primer amplification. TCRdb's table, derived via immunoSEQ multiplex PCR, lists solely in-frame clones and lacks some. V, J and clone size reflect that table, while D and trimming were determined from the DNA. Among 100,000 to 150,000 clones, approximately 89% were seen once, and the ten largest hold more than 3.5%. The data stem from a study of blood T cell repertoires in COVID-19. Study context: Sources were T cells, B-cell-depleted T cells, or PBMCs; the material itself was cDNA or gDNA.

The CDR3 loop spans 12 amino acids. V gave up 6 bases and J gave up 4 bases, with 9 bases separating them. Germline V gene lookup returns CDR1 MDHEN and CDR2 SYDVKM. The source of this sequence is a woman aged 55-75 years with acute or convalescent COVID-19. The sequencing sample was made of peripheral blood. J is TRBJ1-1 and V is TRBV28; no reliable D call. The CDR3: CASSARATEAFF. CDR3 in DNA: TGTGCCAGCAGCGCTAGAGCCACTGAAGCTTTCTTT.